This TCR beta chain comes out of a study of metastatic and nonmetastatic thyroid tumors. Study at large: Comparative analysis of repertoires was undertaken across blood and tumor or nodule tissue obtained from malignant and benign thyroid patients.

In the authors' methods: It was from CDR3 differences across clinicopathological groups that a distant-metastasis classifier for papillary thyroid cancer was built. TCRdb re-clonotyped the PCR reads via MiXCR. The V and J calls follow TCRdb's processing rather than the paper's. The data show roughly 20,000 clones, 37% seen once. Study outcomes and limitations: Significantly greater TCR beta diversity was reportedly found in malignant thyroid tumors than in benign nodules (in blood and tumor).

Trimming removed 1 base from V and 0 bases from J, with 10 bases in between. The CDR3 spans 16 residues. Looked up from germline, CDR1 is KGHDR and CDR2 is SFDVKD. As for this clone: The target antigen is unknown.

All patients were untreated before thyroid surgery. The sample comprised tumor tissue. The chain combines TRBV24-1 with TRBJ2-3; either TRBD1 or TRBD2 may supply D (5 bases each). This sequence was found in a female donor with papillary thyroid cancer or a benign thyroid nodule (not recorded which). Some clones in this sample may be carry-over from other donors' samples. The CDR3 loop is CATSDLLGESTDTQYF. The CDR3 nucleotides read TGTGCCACCAGTGATTTACTAGGGGAGAGCACAGATACGCAGTATTTT.